The 5 T cell receptor beta chains below were found in one sample sequenced in a study of blood T cell repertoires in COVID-19. Here immunoSEQ multiplex PCR was the method, and the copy in TCRdb shows in-frame clones only, minus some. The repertoire has tens of thousands of clones, about 85% of them found once; the top ten carry 13% to 15%. Sequencing input: peripheral blood. The origin of the receptors is a human donor in a cohort sampled during active COVID-19.

This sequence joins TRBV28 and TRBJ2-2; TRBD2 agrees at 9 bases. The ends lost 6 bases at V and 7 bases at J; junction bases unmatched: 12. This CDR3 is 16 amino acids long. From germline, CDR1 is MDHEN and CDR2 SYDVKM. In DNA, the CDR3 is TGTGCCAGCAGCCCTCTTGCTAGCGGGACGGGCGGGGAGCTGTTTTTT. This sequence encodes CASSPLASGTGGELFF.

The chain couples TRBV14 to TRBJ2-1; 10 bases align to TRBD2. Trimming took 1 base from V and 2 from J; bases not matched to a gene: 2. The CDR3 is 16 amino acids. The germline gives CDR1 SGHDN, CDR2 FVKESK. The CDR3 sequence: CASSQATSGAYNEQFF. In DNA, the CDR3 is TGTGCCAGCAGCCAAGCAACTAGCGGGGCCTACAATGAGCAGTTCTTC.

The J gene is TRBJ1-1, the V gene TRBV25-1; possibly TRBD1 for D (5 bases). Germline V gene lookup returns CDR1 MGHDK and CDR2 SYGVNS. The CDR3 sequence is 13 residues long. V was shortened by 7 bases and J by 1 base, with 10 bases between the two germline ends. The CDR3, as DNA: TGTGCCAGCAAAAAAGGGGCGAACACTGAAGCTTTCTTT. It translates to CASKKGANTEAFF. The entire variable domain, with the rest obtained from reference TRBV25-1 and TRBJ1-1, is as follows: EADIYQTPRYLVIGTGKKITLECSQTMGHDKMYWYQQDPGMELHLIHYSYGVNSTEKGDLSSESTVSRIRTEHFPLTLESARPSHTSQYLCASKKGANTEAFFGQGTRLTVV.

This clone was recorded only once. This sequence joins TRBV19 and TRBJ2-5; 8 bases line up with TRBD1. The length of the CDR3 is 18 residues. Trimming removed 1 base from V and 0 bases from J; junction bases left unmatched: 10. Per germline, CDR1 LNHDA and CDR2 SQIVND (reference sequence). CDR3 sequence: CASSIVPVRTGYQETQYF. CDR3 nucleotide sequence: TGTGCCAGTAGTATAGTTCCCGTTAGGACAGGGTACCAAGAGACCCAGTACTTC.

V and J are TRBV9 and TRBJ2-1; no reliable D call. V was trimmed by 1 base and J by 2 bases, leaving 10 bases between them. Germline V gives CDR1 SGDLS, CDR2 YYNGEE. This CDR3 spans 15 amino acids. The CDR3 sequence is CASSVLAEPYNEQFF. The CDR3, as DNA: TGTGCCAGCAGCGTACTTGCGGAGCCCTACAATGAGCAGTTCTTC.